A single T cell receptor beta chain is shown here with its context. These data originate in a study of shared clonotypes between healthy human individuals. The CDR3 has 15 amino acids. V was trimmed by 5 bases and J by 0 bases, leaving 13 bases between them. Germline CDR1 is SGHTA and CDR2 is FQGNSA. TCRdb's copy holds only in-frame clones and misses some; the assay was immunoSEQ multiplex PCR. This sample yields some 1 million clones, of which about three quarters are seen a single time; approximately 1.3% belongs to the top ten. All donors were healthy HIV-negative adults lacking recent acute infections or vaccinations.

Sequencing input: memory CD4+ T cells sorted from blood. This sample's subset: CD45RA-negative fraction. This clonotype was obtained from a man in his late teens or twenties in good health. The chain is built from TRBV7-2 and TRBJ1-1; the D gene is possibly TRBD1 (6 bases). CDR3 bases: TGTGCCAGCAGCCGTGTAACAGGGTTGAACACTGAAGCTTTCTTT. This encodes CASSRVTGLNTEAFF.